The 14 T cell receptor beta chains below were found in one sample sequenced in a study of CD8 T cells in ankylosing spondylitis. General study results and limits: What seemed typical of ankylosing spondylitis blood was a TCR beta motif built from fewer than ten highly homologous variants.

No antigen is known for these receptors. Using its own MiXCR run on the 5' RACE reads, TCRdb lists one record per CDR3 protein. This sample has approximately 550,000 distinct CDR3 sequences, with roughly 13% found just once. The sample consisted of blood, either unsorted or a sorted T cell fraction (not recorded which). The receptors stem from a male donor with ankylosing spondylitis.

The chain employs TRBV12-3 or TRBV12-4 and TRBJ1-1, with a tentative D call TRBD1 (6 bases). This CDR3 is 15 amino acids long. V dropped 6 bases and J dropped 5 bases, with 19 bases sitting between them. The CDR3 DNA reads TGTGCCAGCAGGCCCGATGACGGGGGGCGGACTGAAGCTTTCTTT. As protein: CASRPDDGGRTEAFF.

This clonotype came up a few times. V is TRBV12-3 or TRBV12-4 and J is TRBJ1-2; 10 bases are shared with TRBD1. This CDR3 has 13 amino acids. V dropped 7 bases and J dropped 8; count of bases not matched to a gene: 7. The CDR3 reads CASIRQGARGYTF. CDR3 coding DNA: TGTGCCAGCATCCGACAGGGGGCTAGAGGCTACACCTTC.

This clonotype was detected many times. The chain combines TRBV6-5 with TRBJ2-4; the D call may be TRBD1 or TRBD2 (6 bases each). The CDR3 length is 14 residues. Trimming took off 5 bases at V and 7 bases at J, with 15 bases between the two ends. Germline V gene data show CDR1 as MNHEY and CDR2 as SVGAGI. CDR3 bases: TGTGCCAGCAGTCTACAGGGACGGGAGAACATTCAGTACTTC. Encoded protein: CASSLQGRENIQYF.

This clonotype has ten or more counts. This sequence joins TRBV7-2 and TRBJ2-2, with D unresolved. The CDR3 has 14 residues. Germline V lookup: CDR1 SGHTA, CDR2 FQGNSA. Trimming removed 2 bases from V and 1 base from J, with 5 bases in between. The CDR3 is CASSLYRNTGELFF. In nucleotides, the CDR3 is TGTGCCAGCAGCTTATATAGGAACACCGGGGAGCTGTTTTTT.

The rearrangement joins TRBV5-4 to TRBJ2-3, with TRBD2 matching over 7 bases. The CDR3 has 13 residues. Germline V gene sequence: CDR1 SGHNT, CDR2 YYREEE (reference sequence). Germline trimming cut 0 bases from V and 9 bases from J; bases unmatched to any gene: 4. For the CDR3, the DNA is TGTGCCAGCAGCTTGGAGCGAGCGGGAACGCAGTATTTT. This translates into CASSLERAGTQYF.

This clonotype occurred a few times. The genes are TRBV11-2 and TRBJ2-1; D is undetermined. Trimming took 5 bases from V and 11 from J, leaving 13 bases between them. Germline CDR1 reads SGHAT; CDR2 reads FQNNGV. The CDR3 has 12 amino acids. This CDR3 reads CASSLTPFKQFF. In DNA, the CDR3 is TGTGCCAGCAGCCTGACTCCCTTCAAGCAGTTCTTC.

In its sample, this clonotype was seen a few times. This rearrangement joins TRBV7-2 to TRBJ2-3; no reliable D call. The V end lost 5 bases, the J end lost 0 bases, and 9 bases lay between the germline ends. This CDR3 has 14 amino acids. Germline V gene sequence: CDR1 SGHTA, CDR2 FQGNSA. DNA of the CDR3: TGTGCCAGCAGCAGGGCCCCTAGCACAGATACGCAGTATTTT. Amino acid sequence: CASSRAPSTDTQYF. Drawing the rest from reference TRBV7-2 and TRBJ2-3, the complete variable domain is GAGVSQSPSNKVTEKGKDVELRCDPISGHTALYWYRQSLGQGLEFLIYFQGNSAPDKSGLPSDRFSAERTGGSVSTLTIQRTQQEDSAVYLCASSRAPSTDTQYFGPGTRLTVL.

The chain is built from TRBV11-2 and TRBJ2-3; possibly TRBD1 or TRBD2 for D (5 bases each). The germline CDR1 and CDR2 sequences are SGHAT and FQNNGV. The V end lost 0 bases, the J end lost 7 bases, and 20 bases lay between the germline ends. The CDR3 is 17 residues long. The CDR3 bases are TGTGCCAGCAGCTTAGAGTCGACGGGGCCGGCCTTGTATACGCAGTATTTT. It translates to CASSLESTGPALYTQYF.

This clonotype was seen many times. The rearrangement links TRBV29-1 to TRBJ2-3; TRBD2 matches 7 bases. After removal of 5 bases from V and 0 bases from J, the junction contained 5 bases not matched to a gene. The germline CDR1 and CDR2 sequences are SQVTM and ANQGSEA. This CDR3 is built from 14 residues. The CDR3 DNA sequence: TGCAGCGTTAAGCGCGGGAGTAGCACAGATACGCAGTATTTT. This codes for CSVKRGSSTDTQYF.

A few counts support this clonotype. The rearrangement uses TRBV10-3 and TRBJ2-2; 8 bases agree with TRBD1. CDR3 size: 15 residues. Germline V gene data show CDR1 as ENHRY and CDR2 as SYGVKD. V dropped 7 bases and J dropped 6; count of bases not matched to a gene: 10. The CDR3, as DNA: TGTGCCATCAAGGAAGGACAGGGAAATTCCGGGGAGCTGTTTTTT. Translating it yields CAIKEGQGNSGELFF.

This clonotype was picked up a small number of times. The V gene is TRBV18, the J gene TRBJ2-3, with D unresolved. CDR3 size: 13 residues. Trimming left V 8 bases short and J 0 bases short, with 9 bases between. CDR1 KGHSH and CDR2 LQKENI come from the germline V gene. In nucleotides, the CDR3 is TGTGCCAGCGCCAACTGGAGCACAGATACGCAGTATTTT. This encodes CASANWSTDTQYF.

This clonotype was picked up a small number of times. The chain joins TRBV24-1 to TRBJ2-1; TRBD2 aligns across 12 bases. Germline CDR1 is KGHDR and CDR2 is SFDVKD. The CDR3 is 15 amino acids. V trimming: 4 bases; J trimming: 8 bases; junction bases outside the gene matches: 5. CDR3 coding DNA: TGTGCCACCAGTGAACGACTAGCGGGAGAATATGAGCAGTTCTTC. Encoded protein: CATSERLAGEYEQFF.

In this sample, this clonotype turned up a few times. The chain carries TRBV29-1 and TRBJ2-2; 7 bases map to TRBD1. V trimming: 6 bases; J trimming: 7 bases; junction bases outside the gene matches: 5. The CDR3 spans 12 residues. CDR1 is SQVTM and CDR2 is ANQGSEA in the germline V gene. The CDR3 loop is CSVGQVSGELFF. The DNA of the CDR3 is TGCAGCGTCGGACAGGTCAGCGGGGAGCTGTTTTTT.

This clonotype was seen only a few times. For the CDR3, the DNA is TGCGCCAGCAGCCGCGACAGTCCCAATCAGCCCCAGCATTTT. Amino acids: CASSRDSPNQPQHF. V and J are TRBV5-1 and TRBJ1-5, with D possibly being TRBD1 (5 bases). Trimming pared 4 bases from V and 3 bases from J, leaving 11 bases between. Germline-derived CDR1 and CDR2 are SGHRS and YFSETQ. This CDR3 has 14 amino acids. Full variable domain (rest looked up from reference TRBV5-1 and TRBJ1-5): KAGVTQTPRYLIKTRGQQVTLSCSPISGHRSVSWYQQTPGQGLQFLFEYFSETQRNKGNFPGRFSGRQFSNSRSEMNVSTLELGDSALYLCASSRDSPNQPQHFGDGTRLSIL.